The 30 T cell receptor beta chains below come from one sample, sequenced in a study of beta chain features in type 1 diabetes. Whole-study results and caveats: For Type 1 diabetes patients, all four CD4+ subsets carried TCRB CDR3s that were moderately but significantly shorter.

Their antigens are not known. Sequenced material consisted of expressed TCRB transcripts (all of the isolated RNA was reverse transcribed). Sequenced by immunoSEQ multiplex PCR; TCRdb stores in-frame clones only, minus some. The sample consists of about 180,000 clones, 7% to 9% of them appearing once. Sequenced material: central memory CD4+ T cells from blood. These receptors all stem from a young man with type 1 diabetes.

This chain uses TRBV15 with TRBJ1-4; 9 bases fit TRBD1. With 2 bases clipped from V and 7 bases from J, the junction kept 5 bases outside the gene matches. Germline CDR1 is LNHNV and CDR2 is YYDKDF (reference sequence). The CDR3 is made up of 15 amino acids. The CDR3 nucleotides are TGTGCCACCAGCAGAACAGGGGGCGAACGTGAAAAACTGTTTTTT. It translates to CATSRTGGEREKLFF.

This clone came up many times. The chain recombines TRBV29-1 with TRBJ2-5; 10 nucleotides line up with TRBD2. This CDR3 is built from 13 residues. CDR1 SQVTM and CDR2 ANQGSEA come from the germline V gene. Losses at the gene ends were 8 bases for V and 4 bases for J; bases not matched to a gene: 7. The CDR3 region is CSTQRGGAETQYF. CDR3 coding DNA: TGCAGCACGCAGCGGGGGGGCGCAGAGACCCAGTACTTC.

This chain links TRBV30 with TRBJ2-7; 11 nucleotides match TRBD1. The junction had 8 bases not matched to a gene; V was cut back by 5 bases and J by 5 bases. This CDR3 contains 14 residues. Per germline, CDR1 GTSNPN and CDR2 SVGIG (reference sequence). The CDR3 DNA sequence: TGTGCCTGGGCCATTGGACAGGGGGCAGACGAGCAGTACTTC. Its protein is CAWAIGQGADEQYF.

This clone occurred once. This likely stems from a read error, as it lies one base from a far larger clone. The chain has TRBV11-2 and TRBJ2-7; 7 positions agree with TRBD1. V was pared by 5 bases and J by 2 bases, with 6 bases of the junction left unmatched. The CDR3 is made up of 14 amino acids. Per the germline V gene, CDR1 is SGHAT and CDR2 is FQNNGV. The CDR3 coding sequence is TGTGCCAGCAGCCTCGAGGGGACAGCCTACGAGCAGTACTTC. Translated, it gives CASSLEGTAYEQYF.

J is TRBJ2-1 and V is TRBV6-5; 11 bases align to TRBD1. The CDR3 runs 15 residues. Germline CDR1 MNHEY, CDR2 SVGAGI. The ends lost 2 bases at V and 9 bases at J; junction bases unmatched: 6. As DNA, the CDR3 is TGTGCCAGCAGTTACGTAGGACAGGGGGCTTTTGAGCAGTTCTTC. Amino acids: CASSYVGQGAFEQFF.

This chain joins TRBV5-1 and TRBJ2-2, with D tentatively TRBD2 (5 bases). V lost 2 bases and J 1 base, leaving 12 bases between the germline ends. Germline values: CDR1 SGHRS, CDR2 YFSETQ. The CDR3 has 16 amino acids. The CDR3 sequence: CASSFFGGGNTGELFF. As DNA, the CDR3 is TGCGCCAGCAGCTTCTTTGGCGGAGGGAACACCGGGGAGCTGTTTTTT.

This clone has more than one count but fewer than ten. The chain uses TRBV11-2 and TRBJ2-1, with 9 bases fitting TRBD2. V shed 1 base, J shed 3 bases, and the junction held 4 bases outside the gene matches. The CDR3 is 16 residues long. The germline V gene encodes CDR1 SGHAT and CDR2 FQNNGV. CDR3 bases: TGTGCCAGCAGCTTAGGGGGTAGCGGGGGCTACAATGAGCAGTTCTTC. It codes for CASSLGGSGGYNEQFF.

This clone came up a few times. The genes are TRBV5-1 and TRBJ2-5; 7 nucleotides agree with TRBD1. CDR3 size: 14 residues. From germline, CDR1 is SGHRS and CDR2 YFSETQ. The V segment lost 2 bases and the J segment 2 bases; nucleotides outside the gene matches: 3. CDR3 protein: CASSFGQAQETQYF. The DNA for the CDR3 is TGCGCCAGCAGCTTCGGACAGGCACAAGAGACCCAGTACTTC.

The table lists this clone with a few counts. V gene TRBV28 combines with J gene TRBJ2-4; 8 bases agree with TRBD1. The germline CDR1 and CDR2 sequences are MDHEN and SYDVKM. V dropped 4 bases and J dropped 9; count of bases not matched to a gene: 8. The CDR3 totals 14 residues. The DNA of the CDR3 is TGTGCCAGCAGTTCTGGACAGGGTCTTGGCATTCAGTACTTC. Its translation is CASSSGQGLGIQYF.

The V and J genes are TRBV2 and TRBJ2-7, with TRBD1 matching over 9 bases. The germline V gene encodes CDR1 SNHLY and CDR2 FYNNEI. J lost 4 bases, V lost 6 bases, and 1 base had no gene match. The CDR3 runs 12 residues. This CDR3 reads CASRTGGYEQYF. CDR3 sequence (DNA): TGTGCCAGCAGGACAGGGGGTTACGAGCAGTACTTC.

This clone was counted only a few times. This chain connects TRBV28 to TRBJ2-7; D remains unclear. Between the trimmed V and J ends, which lost 2 bases and 0 bases, there was a span of 11 bases. Per the germline V gene, CDR1 is MDHEN and CDR2 is SYDVKM. This CDR3 is built from 15 residues. CDR3: CASSLPGRISYEQYF. CDR3 coding DNA: TGTGCCAGCAGTTTACCGGGTCGAATCTCCTACGAGCAGTACTTC.

V usage is TRBV6-4 and J usage is TRBJ2-3, with D perhaps TRBD2 (5 bases). Germline values: CDR1 MRHNA, CDR2 SNTAGT. The CDR3 has 11 residues. The V gene lost 8 bases and the J gene lost 6 bases, with 9 bases spanning the gap. The CDR3 DNA reads TGTGCCAGCGGGAGTGGTGATACGCAGTATTTT. Amino acids: CASGSGDTQYF.

V is TRBV25-1 and J is TRBJ1-1; TRBD1 aligns across 7 bases. The CDR3 has 14 residues. Germline V lookup: CDR1 MGHDK, CDR2 SYGVNS. Trimming removed 4 bases from V and 8 bases from J; junction bases left unmatched: 10. CDR3 residues: CASSVTTGIGEAFF. CDR3 bases: TGTGCCAGCAGTGTCACGACAGGGATTGGGGAAGCTTTCTTT.

This clone was counted a few times. The chain uses TRBV9 and TRBJ2-7; 7 bases are a match to TRBD1. Per the germline V gene, CDR1 is SGDLS and CDR2 is YYNGEE. V trimming: 0 bases; J trimming: 6 bases; junction bases outside the gene matches: 6. The CDR3 sequence is 14 residues long. CDR3 sequence: CASSVEGRGSEQYF. For the CDR3, the DNA is TGTGCCAGCAGCGTAGAGGGCAGGGGGAGCGAGCAGTACTTC.

This clone was seen a handful of times. The genes are TRBV28 and TRBJ1-2; 11 bases match TRBD1. Per the germline V gene, CDR1 is MDHEN and CDR2 is SYDVKM. This CDR3 comprises 16 residues. V was pared by 6 bases and J by 8 bases, with 14 bases of the junction left unmatched. The CDR3 nucleotides read TGTGCCAGCAGGCGGACGGGACAGGGGGTGAACTCGGGCTACACCTTC. It is translated as CASRRTGQGVNSGYTF.

This clone has only a few counts. The chain combines TRBV29-1 with TRBJ1-1, with a tentative D call TRBD1 (5 bases). The V gene lost 4 bases and the J gene lost 0 bases, with 18 bases spanning the gap. The CDR3 spans 16 residues. From germline, CDR1 is SQVTM and CDR2 ANQGSEA. For the CDR3, the DNA is TGCAGCGTTGCCTTCCCCAGCAGGGCGGTGAACACTGAAGCTTTCTTT. Its translation is CSVAFPSRAVNTEAFF.

V is TRBV28 and J is TRBJ2-7; D possibly corresponds to TRBD1 (6 bases). CDR1 and CDR2 from the germline V gene are MDHEN and SYDVKM. V was trimmed by 3 bases and J by 5 bases, leaving 11 bases between them. This CDR3 spans 13 amino acids. CDR3 region: CASSLHRDHEQYF. CDR3 nucleotide sequence: TGTGCCAGCAGTTTGCACAGGGACCACGAGCAGTACTTC.

This chain uses TRBV7-2 with TRBJ1-5; the D gene is possibly TRBD1 (5 bases). The CDR3 sequence is 15 residues long. Between the trimmed V and J ends, which lost 2 bases and 0 bases, there was a span of 8 bases. CDR1 and CDR2 (germline): SGHTA, FQGNSA. CDR3 nucleotides: TGTGCCAGCAGCTTAAACAGGCATAGCAATCAGCCCCAGCATTTT. Its protein is CASSLNRHSNQPQHF. The full variable domain, in which reference TRBV7-2 and TRBJ1-5 provide the parts outside the CDR3, is GAGVSQSPSNKVTEKGKDVELRCDPISGHTALYWYRQSLGQGLEFLIYFQGNSAPDKSGLPSDRFSAERTGGSVSTLTIQRTQQEDSAVYLCASSLNRHSNQPQHFGDGTRLSIL.

This clone showed up just a few times. The chain recombines TRBV18 with TRBJ2-3; D gene ambiguous. The CDR3 runs to 14 residues. Per the germline V gene, CDR1 is KGHSH and CDR2 is LQKENI. V lost 4 bases and J 5 bases, leaving 13 bases between the germline ends. The DNA of the CDR3 is TGTGCCAGCTCACGTGGGCTATCTGGAGATACGCAGTATTTT. Translated: CASSRGLSGDTQYF.

Only a few counts were recorded for this clone. The CDR3 here is CASSLRAWDRGAYEQYF. The CDR3 DNA follows: TGTGCCAGCAGTTTAAGGGCCTGGGACAGGGGGGCCTACGAGCAGTACTTC. The genes are TRBV27 and TRBJ2-7; 11 nucleotides line up with TRBD1. The CDR3 spans 17 residues. The germline gives CDR1 MNHEY, CDR2 SMNVEV (reference sequence). Trimming took 2 bases from V and 2 from J; bases not matched to a gene: 8.

The CDR3 spells CASRGQNTGELFF. CDR3 coding DNA: TGTGCCAGCAGAGGACAGAACACCGGGGAGCTGTTTTTT. V usage is TRBV5-4 and J usage is TRBJ2-2, with D perhaps TRBD1 (5 bases). The length of the CDR3 is 13 residues. Germline V lookup: CDR1 SGHNT, CDR2 YYREEE (reference sequence). V was shortened by 5 bases and J by 1 base, with 6 bases between the two germline ends. The full variable domain, completed using reference TRBV5-4 and TRBJ2-2, is ETGVTQSPTHLIKTRGQQVTLRCSSQSGHNTVSWYQQALGQGPQFIFQYYREEENGRGNFPPRFSGLQFPNYSSELNVNALELDDSALYLCASRGQNTGELFFGEGSRLTVL.

The chain combines TRBV14 with TRBJ1-1; unclear D gene. Germline assignment: CDR1 SGHDN and CDR2 FVKESK. Trimming stripped 5 bases from V and 11 bases from J, with 18 bases between. This CDR3 region has 13 residues. This CDR3 reads CASSLSTGTGAFF. CDR3 sequence (DNA): TGTGCCAGCAGCTTATCGACGGGAACTGGGGCTTTCTTT. The full variable domain, rest sourced from reference TRBV14 and TRBJ1-1, is EAGVTQFPSHSVIEKGQTVTLRCDPISGHDNLYWYRRVMGKEIKFLLHFVKESKQDESGMPNNRFLAERTGGTYSTLKVQPAELEDSGVYFCASSLSTGTGAFFGQGTRLTVV.

This clone has only a few counts. In nucleotides, the CDR3 is TGTGCCAGCGGGACAGGGGTAGAAAAACTGTTTTTT. Amino acid sequence: CASGTGVEKLFF. This chain joins TRBV6-6 and TRBJ1-4; 10 bases are a match to TRBD1. Germline V gene lookup returns CDR1 MNHNY and CDR2 SVGAGI (reference sequence). This CDR3 contains 12 residues. The J segment lost 8 bases and the V segment lost 8 bases, leaving 2 bases of the junction unmatched.

This clone occurred a few times. The rearrangement links TRBV5-4 to TRBJ2-7, with 13 bases lining up with TRBD2. The CDR3 contains 15 residues. From germline, CDR1 is SGHNT and CDR2 YYREEE (reference sequence). J lost 6 bases, V lost 3 bases, and 6 bases had no gene match. CDR3 sequence: CASSSGLAGLREQYF. The CDR3 DNA reads as TGTGCCAGCAGCTCGGGACTAGCGGGGCTTCGCGAGCAGTACTTC.

A few counts support this clone. This chain uses TRBV2 with TRBJ1-1, with 7 bases that match TRBD1. With 2 bases clipped from V and 8 bases from J, the junction kept 2 bases outside the gene matches. This CDR3 has 12 amino acids. The V gene's germline CDR1 is SNHLY and CDR2 FYNNEI. In nucleotides, the CDR3 is TGTGCCAGCAGTGAAAGGGGGCCAGAAGCTTTCTTT. Its protein product is CASSERGPEAFF.

This clone has only a few counts. V gene TRBV27 combines with J gene TRBJ1-5, with D uncertain. The germline gives CDR1 MNHEY, CDR2 SMNVEV (reference sequence). The length of the CDR3 is 15 residues. Between the trimmed V and J ends, which lost 5 bases and 2 bases, there was a span of 13 bases. The CDR3 loop reads CASSTHGFGNQPQHF. The DNA of the CDR3 is TGTGCCAGCAGTACTCACGGTTTTGGCAATCAGCCCCAGCATTTT.

This clone occurred a few times. The chain couples TRBV4-2 to TRBJ2-5; 9 nucleotides agree with TRBD2. V shed 1 base and J 5 bases; nucleotides not matched to a gene: 8. The germline gives CDR1 LGHNA, CDR2 YNFKEQ. The CDR3 runs to 16 residues. The CDR3 bases are TGTGCCAGCAGCCAAGGACTAGCGGACATTCGCGAGACCCAGTACTTC. Translation gives CASSQGLADIRETQYF.

The sample holds a few counts of this clone. The gene calls are TRBV15 and TRBJ1-1; maybe TRBD1 (6 bases). Germline lookup yields CDR1 LNHNV and CDR2 YYDKDF (reference sequence). The length of the CDR3 is 15 residues. V lost 0 bases and J 5 bases, leaving 13 bases between the germline ends. In DNA, the CDR3 is TGTGCCACCAGCAGAGATTTGGGGGCCAGAACTGAAGCTTTCTTT. The encoded protein is CATSRDLGARTEAFF.

Only a few counts were recorded for this clone. V is TRBV18 and J is TRBJ1-5; D not certain. CDR1 KGHSH and CDR2 LQKENI come from the germline V gene. There are 14 residues in the CDR3. The V and J ends lost 6 bases and 3 bases respectively, with 12 bases between them. The DNA of the CDR3 is TGTGCCAGCTCTCGAGAGGCCCTCAATCAGCCCCAGCATTTT. Its protein is CASSREALNQPQHF.

The genes are TRBV19 and TRBJ2-6; no clear D. The ends were cut back, 7 bases at V and 0 bases at J, with 4 bases in the middle. Germline V gives CDR1 LNHDA, CDR2 SQIVND (reference sequence). CDR3 length equals 13 residues. Written as DNA, the CDR3 is TGTGCCAGTACCCACTCTGGGGCCAACGTCCTGACTTTC. Its protein is CASTHSGANVLTF.